This T cell receptor beta chain came from a study of blood T cell repertoires in COVID-19. The CDR3 is made up of 16 amino acids. Germline CDR1 and CDR2: ENHRY and SYGVKD. Trimming removed 5 bases from V and 4 bases from J; junction bases left unmatched: 7. Some clones are missing from TCRdb's copy, which holds only in-frame ones; the method was immunoSEQ multiplex PCR. The sample records about 120,000 clones, 80% to 85% being singletons. This clonotype was sampled from a woman aged 50 to 60 with acute or convalescent COVID-19. This chain connects TRBV10-3 to TRBJ2-1, with TRBD2 matching 11 bases. Sample: peripheral blood. The CDR3 protein is CAISPSTSGAYNEQFF. CDR3 DNA sequence: TGTGCCATCAGTCCCTCGACTAGCGGGGCGTACAATGAGCAGTTCTTC.